The 11 T cell receptor beta chains reported below all come from one sample, sequenced in a study of blood T cell repertoires in COVID-19. Assay used: immunoSEQ multiplex PCR; TCRdb lists only in-frame clones, some missing. The sample carries 180,000 or so clones, roughly 80% recorded once. The sequencing input was PBMCs or T cells enriched from blood (not recorded which). The receptors were gathered from a man aged 45-60 years who had recovered from COVID-19.

The rearrangement links TRBV5-1 to TRBJ2-2; the D gene is possibly TRBD1 (6 bases). The CDR3 covers 16 residues. CDR1 and CDR2 from the germline V gene are SGHRS and YFSETQ. Trimming removed 3 bases at V and 1 base at J, with 13 bases between. CDR3 in DNA: TGCGCCAGCAGCTCCAGGGGTTTCGGGAACACCGGGGAGCTGTTTTTT. Protein sequence: CASSSRGFGNTGELFF.

The V gene is TRBV14, the J gene TRBJ2-2; D gene uncertain. Germline lookup yields CDR1 SGHDN and CDR2 FVKESK. V lost 1 base and J 1 base, leaving 10 bases between the germline ends. The CDR3 consists of 16 residues. CDR3 loop: CASSQVNTQNTGELFF. The CDR3 nucleotides are TGTGCCAGCAGCCAAGTTAACACGCAGAACACCGGGGAGCTGTTTTTT.

The J gene is TRBJ2-2, the V gene TRBV19; 11 bases fit TRBD2. CDR1 is LNHDA and CDR2 is SQIVND in the germline V gene (reference sequence). V lost 6 bases to trimming and J lost 0 bases; unmatched junction nucleotides: 9. This CDR3 comprises 18 residues. CDR3 in amino acids: CASSRSGLAVANTGELFF. The CDR3 DNA sequence: TGTGCCAGTAGCCGTTCGGGACTAGCGGTTGCGAACACCGGGGAGCTGTTTTTT.

The rearrangement links TRBV5-1 to TRBJ2-2, with D perhaps matching TRBD1 (5 bases). V lost 2 bases and J lost 0, with 14 bases in between. The CDR3 contains 17 residues. Germline CDR1 reads SGHRS; CDR2 reads YFSETQ. CDR3 DNA sequence: TGCGCCAGCAGCTTAAGGGGCTATGGGGCGAACACCGGGGAGCTGTTTTTT. It translates to CASSLRGYGANTGELFF.

V and J are TRBV6-5 and TRBJ1-1, with 8 bases matching TRBD1. From germline, CDR1 is MNHEY and CDR2 SVGAGI. With 8 bases clipped from V and 3 bases from J, the junction kept 8 bases outside the gene matches. The length of the CDR3 is 14 residues. CDR3 amino acids: CASRPQGGYTEAFF. The CDR3 bases are TGTGCCAGCCGTCCACAGGGGGGGTACACTGAAGCTTTCTTT.

The genes are TRBV6-5 and TRBJ2-7; 9 bases agree with TRBD1. In germline, CDR1 is MNHEY, CDR2 SVGAGI. After removal of 7 bases from V and 5 bases from J, the junction contained 6 bases not matched to a gene. This CDR3 is built from 13 residues. DNA for the CDR3: TGTGCCAGCACGCCGGGACAGGGCCACGAGCAGTACTTC. This encodes CASTPGQGHEQYF.

This clone was detected once. V and J are TRBV11-3 and TRBJ1-1; possible D gene TRBD1, 6 bases. Germline V gene sequence: CDR1 SGHNT, CDR2 YENEEA. With 3 bases removed from V and 4 bases from J, the gap between germline ends came to 9 bases. This CDR3 is 13 amino acids long. CDR3 DNA: TGTGCCAGCAGCTTTGACAGGCGCACTGAAGCTTTCTTT. It encodes CASSFDRRTEAFF.

The gene calls are TRBV3-1 (or the pseudogene TRBV3-2) and TRBJ1-5; a weak D match, TRBD1 (5 bases). The length of the CDR3 is 15 residues. Deletions cut 0 bases from V and 7 bases from J, with 13 bases between. CDR1 is LGHDT, CDR2 YNNKEL, per germline (reference sequence). The CDR3 coding sequence is TGTGCCAGCAGCCAAGATCTCACAGGAGCACAGCCCCAGCATTTT. Its protein product is CASSQDLTGAQPQHF.

The gene calls are TRBV24-1 and TRBJ2-3; D possibly corresponds to TRBD2 (6 bases). Germline CDR1 reads KGHDR; CDR2 reads SFDVKD. V was cut by 3 bases and J by 5 bases, with 11 bases left in between. The CDR3 covers 14 residues. The CDR3 region is CATSDGGVGDTQYF. Written as DNA, the CDR3 is TGTGCCACCAGTGATGGAGGGGTAGGAGATACGCAGTATTTT.

The genes are TRBV29-1 and TRBJ1-6; D unresolved. The germline gives CDR1 SQVTM, CDR2 ANQGSEA. This CDR3 has 14 amino acids. V was shortened by 4 bases and J by 8 bases, with 15 bases between the two germline ends. The CDR3 here is CSVASGGFDSPLHF. In DNA, the CDR3 is TGCAGCGTTGCCAGTGGAGGTTTTGATTCACCCCTCCACTTT.

The chain joins TRBV27 to TRBJ1-5, with D perhaps matching TRBD1 (6 bases). V was trimmed by 1 base and J by 0 bases, leaving 10 bases between them. CDR1 and CDR2 from the germline V gene are MNHEY and SMNVEV (reference sequence). The CDR3 is 16 residues long. CDR3 DNA sequence: TGTGCCAGCAGTTTATGGGCAGGGGTTAGCAATCAGCCCCAGCATTTT. Translating gives CASSLWAGVSNQPQHF.